These T cell receptor beta chains were read from a single sample in a study of T cells in localized non-small cell lung cancer. TCRdb's table, derived via immunoSEQ multiplex PCR, lists solely in-frame clones and lacks some. The data contain approximately 11,000 clones, roughly 80% of them singletons. Sequencing used peripheral blood mononuclear cells, obtained before any cancer treatment. These receptors came from a female donor older than 55 with stage II lung adenocarcinoma. CDR3s leave out the opening cysteine and the closing phenylalanine or tryptophan. Not all rows give a size; the values are once, few, many and, for expanded clones, a class.

v_call clone_size cdr3_aa
TRBV18 - ASSSYATGTSTDTQY
TRBV19 few ASSMDYSGTGNEKLF
TRBV7-9 few ASSLKEAF
TRBV10-2 - ASHPVMGLGDYGYT
TRBV5-1 - ASSPGQINTGELF
TRBV4-1 few ASSQDPAGLAGDTQY
TRBV27 - ASSLSAGANTEAF
TRBV5-1 - ASRSATSGGELF
TRBV27 - ASSNRGRYTEAF
TRBV5-1 once ASSLEPTGSGNTIY
TRBV30 - AWSPGGGGWIGQPQH
TRBV5-1 - ASSREGGRVVDTQY
TRBV10-3 - AIRGGLAGTTDTQY
TRBV2 - ASRRTDSNQPQH
TRBV11-2 - ASSFSGPETQY
TRBV15 - ATSRDPRTGGLILEAF
TRBV7-3 - ASSLIRDGSPLH
TRBV6-5 - ASSYRGQSTDTQY
TRBV14 few ASSQGGGNTEAF
TRBV5-1 - ASSPAGGHSYEQY
TRBV18 - ASSSRGAGT
TRBV27 - ASSQDGGREQY
TRBV6-1 - ASSEEGRGSHEQY
TRBV9 - APTGGDSNQPQH
TRBV10-3 once AISELEGALTSGYT
TRBV7-2 - ASSLVTGVNQPQH